This T cell receptor (beta chain) stems from a study of cytomegalovirus exposure and HLA in healthy donors. Clones were sequenced by immunoSEQ multiplex PCR, and TCRdb holds only the in-frame ones, with some missing. The profile shows 120,000 or so clones, 89% of them singletons. Between the trimmed V and J ends, which lost 6 bases and 0 bases, there was a span of 14 bases. This CDR3 is built from 15 residues. Germline loops: CDR1 LNHDA, CDR2 SQIVND (reference sequence). The specimen sequenced was PBMCs. The receptor was isolated from a woman aged 18-35 years in good health and CMV-seronegative. This chain connects TRBV19 to TRBJ1-2; D is unclear. Here the CDR3 reads CASSQYPEANYGYTF. DNA of the CDR3: TGTGCCAGTAGCCAATACCCAGAAGCTAACTATGGCTACACCTTC.